This T cell receptor (beta chain) was captured in a study of regulatory T cells in long-lasting Graves disease. Across the study: Treatment with antithyroid drugs for over 5 years, together with positive TSH receptor antibodies, meant persistent Graves' disease.

V was trimmed by 10 bases and J by 2 bases, leaving 15 bases between them. Germline CDR1 MNHEY, CDR2 SMNVEV (reference sequence). CDR3 size: 13 residues. Time point specified: persistent/refractory GD, antithyroid drugs over 5 years with positive TRAb. With RNA extracted from PBMCs as input, the TCR library was made. CDR3-region Arm-PCR and iRepertoire HTBI primers produced the TCR beta libraries. TCRdb fed the multiplex PCR reads into MiXCR, producing one record per CDR3 protein. The repertoire holds a few hundred thousand distinct CDR3 sequences, with 20% to 25% as singletons. The chain employs TRBV27 and TRBJ2-7; unclear D gene. The origin of this receptor is a female donor with Graves disease. Sample: peripheral blood mononuclear cells (PBMCs), taken when the disease was refractory, from a patient treated with antithyroid drugs. This CDR3 reads CAIDFPRAYEQYF. Here the CDR3 DNA reads TGTGCCATTGACTTCCCGCGTGCCTACGAGCAGTACTTC.